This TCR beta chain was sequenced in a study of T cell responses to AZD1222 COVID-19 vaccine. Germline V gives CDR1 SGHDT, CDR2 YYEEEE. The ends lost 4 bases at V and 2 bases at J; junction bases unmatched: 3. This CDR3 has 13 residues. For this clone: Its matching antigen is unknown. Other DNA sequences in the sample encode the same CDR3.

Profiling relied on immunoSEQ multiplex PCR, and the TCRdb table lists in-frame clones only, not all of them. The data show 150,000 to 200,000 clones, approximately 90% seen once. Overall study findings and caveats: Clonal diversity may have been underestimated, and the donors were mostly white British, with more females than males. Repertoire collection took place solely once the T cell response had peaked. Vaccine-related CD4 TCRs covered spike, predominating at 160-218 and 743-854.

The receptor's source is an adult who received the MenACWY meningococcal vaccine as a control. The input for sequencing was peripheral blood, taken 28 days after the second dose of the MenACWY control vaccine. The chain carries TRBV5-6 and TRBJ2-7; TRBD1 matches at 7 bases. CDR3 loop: CASSVTGAYEQYF. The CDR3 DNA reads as TGTGCCAGCAGCGTTACAGGGGCCTACGAGCAGTACTTC.